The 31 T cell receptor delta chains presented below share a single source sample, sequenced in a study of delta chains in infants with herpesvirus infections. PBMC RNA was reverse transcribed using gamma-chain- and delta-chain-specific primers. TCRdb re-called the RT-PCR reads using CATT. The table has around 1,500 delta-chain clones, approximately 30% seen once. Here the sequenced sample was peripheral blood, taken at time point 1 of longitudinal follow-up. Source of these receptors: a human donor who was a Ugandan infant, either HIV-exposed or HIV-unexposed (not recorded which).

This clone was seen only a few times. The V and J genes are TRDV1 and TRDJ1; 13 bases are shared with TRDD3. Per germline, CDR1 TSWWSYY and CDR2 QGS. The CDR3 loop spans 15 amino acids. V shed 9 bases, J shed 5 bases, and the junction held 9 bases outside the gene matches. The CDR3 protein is CALATGGYAPDKLIF. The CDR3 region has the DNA TGTGCTCTAGCTACTGGGGGATACGCCCCTGATAAACTCATCTTT.

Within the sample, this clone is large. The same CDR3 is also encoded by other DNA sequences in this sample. This CDR3 is CAFPSYDTHPALTAQLFF. Here the CDR3 DNA reads TGTGCCTTTCCTTCCTACGATACCCACCCCGCTTTGACAGCACAACTCTTCTTT. The rearrangement uses TRDV3 and TRDJ2, with TRDD2 identical over 9 bases. Unmatched junction bases numbered 13, after V lost 2 bases and J lost 0 bases. Per the germline V gene, CDR1 is TVYSNPD and CDR2 is GDNSRS (reference sequence). The CDR3 sequence is 18 residues long.

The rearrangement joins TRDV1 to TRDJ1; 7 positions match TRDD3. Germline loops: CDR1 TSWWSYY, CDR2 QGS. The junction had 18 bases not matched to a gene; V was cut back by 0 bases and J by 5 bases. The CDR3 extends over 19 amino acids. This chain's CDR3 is CALGELGSFPSTGADKLIF. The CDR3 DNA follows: TGTGCTCTTGGGGAACTTGGATCTTTCCCTTCAACTGGGGCGGATAAACTCATCTTT.

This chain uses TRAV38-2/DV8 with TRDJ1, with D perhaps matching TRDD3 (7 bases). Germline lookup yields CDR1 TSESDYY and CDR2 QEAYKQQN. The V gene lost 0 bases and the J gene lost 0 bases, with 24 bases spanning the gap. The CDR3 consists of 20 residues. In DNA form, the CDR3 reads TGTGCTTATAGGAGCGCGGTGACTCCTACGAGGGATACTTACACCGATAAACTCATCTTT. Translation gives CAYRSAVTPTRDTYTDKLIF.

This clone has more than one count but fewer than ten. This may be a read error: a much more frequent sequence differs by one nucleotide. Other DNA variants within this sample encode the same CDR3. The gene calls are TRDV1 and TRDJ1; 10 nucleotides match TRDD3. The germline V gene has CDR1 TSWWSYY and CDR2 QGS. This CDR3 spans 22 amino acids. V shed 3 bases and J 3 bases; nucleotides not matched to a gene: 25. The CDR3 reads CALGEHQPSYFFRTGGSDKLIF. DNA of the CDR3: TGTGCTCTTGGGGAGCACCAACCTTCCTATTTTTTCCGTACTGGGGGATCCGATAAACTCATCTTT.

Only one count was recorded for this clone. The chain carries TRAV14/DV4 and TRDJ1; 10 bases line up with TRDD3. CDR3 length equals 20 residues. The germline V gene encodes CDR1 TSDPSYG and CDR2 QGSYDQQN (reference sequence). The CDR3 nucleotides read TGTGCTCTGAGTGAGGCCCCTACTCCGGGGGATACGCGGGGGACCGATAAACTCATCTTT. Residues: CALSEAPTPGDTRGTDKLIF.

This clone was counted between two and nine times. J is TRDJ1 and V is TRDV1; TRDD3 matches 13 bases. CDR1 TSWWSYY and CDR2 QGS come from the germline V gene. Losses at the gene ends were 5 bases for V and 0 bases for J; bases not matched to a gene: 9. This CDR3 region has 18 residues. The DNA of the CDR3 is TGTGCTCTTGGGAACCCAACTGGGGGATACGTTTACACCGATAAACTCATCTTT. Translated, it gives CALGNPTGGYVYTDKLIF.

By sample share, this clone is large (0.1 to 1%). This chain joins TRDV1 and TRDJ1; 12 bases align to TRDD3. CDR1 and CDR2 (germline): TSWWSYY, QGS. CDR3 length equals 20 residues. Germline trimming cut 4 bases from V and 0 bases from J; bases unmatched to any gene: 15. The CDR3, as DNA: TGTGCTCTTGGGGGGGGACCCCTGGGGGATACGCCCCCGTACACCGATAAACTCATCTTT. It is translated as CALGGGPLGDTPPYTDKLIF.

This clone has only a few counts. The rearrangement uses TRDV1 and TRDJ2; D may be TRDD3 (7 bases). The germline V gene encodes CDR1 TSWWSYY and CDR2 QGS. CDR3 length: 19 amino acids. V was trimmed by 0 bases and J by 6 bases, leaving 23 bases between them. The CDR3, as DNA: TGTGCTCTTGGGGAACTAGTCCTACTCGGGGTCACTGGGGCAGCACAACTCTTCTTT. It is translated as CALGELVLLGVTGAAQLFF.

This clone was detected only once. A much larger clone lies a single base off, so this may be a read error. CDR3 nucleotides: TGTGCTCTTGGGGAAACCGACCTACGGTGTGGAGTTAAAACCGATAAACTCATCTTT. Residues: CALGETDLRCGVKTDKLIF. The V call is TRDV1, the J call TRDJ1; weak D call: TRDD2 (5 bases). CDR3 length equals 19 residues. V gave up 2 bases and J gave up 2 bases, with 24 bases separating them. Per the germline V gene, CDR1 is TSWWSYY and CDR2 is QGS.

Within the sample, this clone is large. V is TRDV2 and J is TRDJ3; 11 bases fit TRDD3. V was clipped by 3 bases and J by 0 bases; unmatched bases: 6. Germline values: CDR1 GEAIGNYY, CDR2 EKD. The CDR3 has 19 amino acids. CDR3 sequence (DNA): TGTGCCTGTGACCCGGTACTGGGGGATAGCTCCTGGGACACCCGACAGATGTTTTTC. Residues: CACDPVLGDSSWDTRQMFF.

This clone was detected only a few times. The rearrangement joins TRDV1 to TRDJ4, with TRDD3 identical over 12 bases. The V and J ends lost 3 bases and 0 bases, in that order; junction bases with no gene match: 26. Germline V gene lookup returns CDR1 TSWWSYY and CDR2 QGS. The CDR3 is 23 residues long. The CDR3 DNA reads TGTGCTCTTGGGGATCCATGCGCCAATCCCGAACCTGGGGGATACGGGGTTACCAGACCCCTGATCTTT. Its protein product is CALGDPCANPEPGGYGVTRPLIF.

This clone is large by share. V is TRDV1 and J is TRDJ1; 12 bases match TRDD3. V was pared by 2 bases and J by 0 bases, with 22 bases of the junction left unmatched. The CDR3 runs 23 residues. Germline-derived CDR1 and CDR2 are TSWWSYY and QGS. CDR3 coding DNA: TGTGCTCTTGGGGAAAGCCTGGCACCAGTACTGGGGGATACTTGCAGGTACACCGATAAACTCATCTTT. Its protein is CALGESLAPVLGDTCRYTDKLIF.

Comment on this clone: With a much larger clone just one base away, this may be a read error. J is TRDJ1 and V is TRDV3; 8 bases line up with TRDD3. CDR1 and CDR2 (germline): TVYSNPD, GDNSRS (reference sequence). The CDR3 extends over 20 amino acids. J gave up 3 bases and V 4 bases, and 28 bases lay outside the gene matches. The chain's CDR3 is CACSAFSMYWGFPGADKLIF. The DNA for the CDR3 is TGTGCCTGCTCGGCCTTCTCGATGTACTGGGGGTTCCCGGGCGCCGATAAACTCATCTTT.

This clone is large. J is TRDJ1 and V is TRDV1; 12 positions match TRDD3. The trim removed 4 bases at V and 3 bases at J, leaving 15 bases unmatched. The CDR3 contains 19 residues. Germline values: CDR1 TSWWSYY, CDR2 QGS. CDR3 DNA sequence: TGTGCTCTTGGGGGGATCTACGACCTGGGGGATACGTCGGCCGATAAACTCATCTTT. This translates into CALGGIYDLGDTSADKLIF.

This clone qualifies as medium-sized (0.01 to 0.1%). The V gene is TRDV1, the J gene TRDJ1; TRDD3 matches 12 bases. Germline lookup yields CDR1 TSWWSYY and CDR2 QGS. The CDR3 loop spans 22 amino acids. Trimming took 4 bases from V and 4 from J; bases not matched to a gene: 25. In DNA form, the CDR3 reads TGTGCTCTTGGGGGGATACCGTCGGTACCATGTACTGGGGGATACCGGATCGATAAACTCATCTTT. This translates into CALGGIPSVPCTGGYRIDKLIF.

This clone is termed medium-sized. As DNA, the CDR3 is TGTGCTCTTGGGGAAAGAATTGTCCGGGGGATAAGTACCGATAAACTCATCTTT. Its translation: CALGERIVRGISTDKLIF. The chain recombines TRDV1 with TRDJ1, with 8 nucleotides matching TRDD3. CDR3 length: 18 residues. CDR1 is TSWWSYY, CDR2 QGS, per germline. J gave up 2 bases and V 2 bases, and 13 bases lay outside the gene matches.

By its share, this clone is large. CDR3 loop: CACVEGIGDTGSSWDTRQMFF. CDR3 DNA sequence: TGTGCCTGTGTGGAGGGAATTGGGGATACGGGAAGCTCCTGGGACACCCGACAGATGTTTTTC. The rearrangement uses TRDV2 and TRDJ3, with TRDD3 identical over 9 bases. Germline V CDR1 and CDR2: GEAIGNYY, EKD. V shed 5 bases and J 0 bases; nucleotides not matched to a gene: 16. The CDR3 runs 21 residues.

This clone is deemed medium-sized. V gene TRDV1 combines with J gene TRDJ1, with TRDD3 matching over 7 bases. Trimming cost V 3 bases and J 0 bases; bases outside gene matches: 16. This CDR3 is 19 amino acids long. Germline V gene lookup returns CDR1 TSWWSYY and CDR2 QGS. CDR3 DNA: TGTGCTCTTGGGGAGCCCCCGAGGCCCCTGGGGGCCAACACCGATAAACTCATCTTT. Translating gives CALGEPPRPLGANTDKLIF.

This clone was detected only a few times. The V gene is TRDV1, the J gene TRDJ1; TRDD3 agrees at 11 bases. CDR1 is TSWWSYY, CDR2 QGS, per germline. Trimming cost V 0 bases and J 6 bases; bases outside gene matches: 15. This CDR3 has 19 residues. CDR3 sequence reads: CALGELSPYWGIEENKLIF. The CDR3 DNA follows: TGTGCTCTTGGGGAACTAAGTCCGTACTGGGGGATAGAAGAGAATAAACTCATCTTT.

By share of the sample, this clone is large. For the CDR3, the DNA is TGTGCTCTTGGGGAACGGGCTAGCTACTGGGGGATAAAACTCATCTTT. It encodes CALGERASYWGIKLIF. This chain links TRDV1 with TRDJ1, with 11 bases aligning to TRDD3. CDR3 length: 16 residues. Germline V gene sequence: CDR1 TSWWSYY, CDR2 QGS. Germline trimming cut 1 base from V and 8 bases from J; bases unmatched to any gene: 9.

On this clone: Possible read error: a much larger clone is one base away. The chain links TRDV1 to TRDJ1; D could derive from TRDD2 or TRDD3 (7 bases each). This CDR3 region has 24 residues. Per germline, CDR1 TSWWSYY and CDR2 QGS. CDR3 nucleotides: TGTGCTCTTGGGATCCTCTTTCCTTCCTCCCACCTTCCTGGGGATAGAAAAAGTGGCGATAAACCCATCTTT. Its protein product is CALGILFPSSHLPGDRKSGDKPIF.

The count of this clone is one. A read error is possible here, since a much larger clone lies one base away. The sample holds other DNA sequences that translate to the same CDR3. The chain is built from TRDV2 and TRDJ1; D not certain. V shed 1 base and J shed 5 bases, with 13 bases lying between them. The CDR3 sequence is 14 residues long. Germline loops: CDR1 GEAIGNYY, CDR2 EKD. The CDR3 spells CACDTGWVTDKLIF. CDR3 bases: TGTGCCTGTGACACTGGATGGGTCACAGATAAACTCATCTTT.

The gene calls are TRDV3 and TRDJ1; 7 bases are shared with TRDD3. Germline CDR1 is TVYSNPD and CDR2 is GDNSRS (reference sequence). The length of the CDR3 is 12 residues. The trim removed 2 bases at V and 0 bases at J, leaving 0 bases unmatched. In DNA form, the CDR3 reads TGTGCCTTTGGGGGATACACCGATAAACTCATCTTT. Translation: CAFGGYTDKLIF.

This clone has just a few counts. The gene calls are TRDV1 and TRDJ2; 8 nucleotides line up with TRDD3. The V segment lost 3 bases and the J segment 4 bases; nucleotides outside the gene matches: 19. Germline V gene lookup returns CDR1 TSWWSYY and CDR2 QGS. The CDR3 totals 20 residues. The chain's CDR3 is CALGDPFLLGGSGSTAQLFF. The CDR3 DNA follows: TGTGCTCTTGGGGACCCATTCCTTCTTGGGGGATCCGGCTCGACAGCACAACTCTTCTTT.

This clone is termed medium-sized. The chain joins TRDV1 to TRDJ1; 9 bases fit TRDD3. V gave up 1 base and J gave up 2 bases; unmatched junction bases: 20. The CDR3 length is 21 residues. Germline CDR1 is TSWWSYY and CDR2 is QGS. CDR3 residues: CALGEPSLPFFPLGDTDKLIF. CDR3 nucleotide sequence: TGTGCTCTTGGGGAACCCTCCCTTCCATTCTTTCCCCTGGGGGATACCGATAAACTCATCTTT.

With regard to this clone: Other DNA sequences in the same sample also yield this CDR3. CDR3 amino acids: CALGELNGDTPLDKLIF. CDR3 DNA sequence: TGTGCTCTTGGGGAACTTAATGGGGATACGCCTCTCGATAAACTCATCTTT. The V and J genes are TRDV1 and TRDJ1, with TRDD3 matching over 9 bases. Germline-derived CDR1 and CDR2 are TSWWSYY and QGS. The CDR3 loop spans 17 amino acids. J was trimmed by 4 bases and V by 0 bases; bases with no gene match: 9.

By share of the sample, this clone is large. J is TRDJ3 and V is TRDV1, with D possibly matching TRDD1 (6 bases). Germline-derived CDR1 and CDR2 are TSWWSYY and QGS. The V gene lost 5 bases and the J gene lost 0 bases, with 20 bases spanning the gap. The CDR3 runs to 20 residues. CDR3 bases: TGTGCTCTTGGGACAAATAGAGAGGGAGCCCGCTCCTGGGACACCCGACAGATGTTTTTC. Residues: CALGTNREGARSWDTRQMFF.

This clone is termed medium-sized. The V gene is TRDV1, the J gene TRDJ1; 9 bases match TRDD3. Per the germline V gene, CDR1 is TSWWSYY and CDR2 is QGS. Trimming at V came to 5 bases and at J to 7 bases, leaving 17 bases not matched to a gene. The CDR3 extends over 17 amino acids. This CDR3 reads CALGPFLSWGIRGKLIF. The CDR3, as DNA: TGTGCTCTTGGGCCCTTCCTCTCCTGGGGGATTAGGGGTAAACTCATCTTT.

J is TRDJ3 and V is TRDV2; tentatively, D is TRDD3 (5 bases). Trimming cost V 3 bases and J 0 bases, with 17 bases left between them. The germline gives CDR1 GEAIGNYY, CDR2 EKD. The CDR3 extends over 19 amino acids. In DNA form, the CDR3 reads TGTGCCTGTGACGAACGGAGCGGGGGCCGCTCCTGGGACACCCGACAGATGTTTTTC. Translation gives CACDERSGGRSWDTRQMFF.

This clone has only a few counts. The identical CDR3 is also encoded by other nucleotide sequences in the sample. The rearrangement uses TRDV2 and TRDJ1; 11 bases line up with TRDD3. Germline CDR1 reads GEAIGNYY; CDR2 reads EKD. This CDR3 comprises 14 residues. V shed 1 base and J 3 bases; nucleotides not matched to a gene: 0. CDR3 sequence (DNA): TGTGCCTGTGACACTGGGGGATACGCCGATAAACTCATCTTT. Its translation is CACDTGGYADKLIF.